This record concerns one TCR beta chain sequence. This specimen belongs to a study of blood T cell repertoires in COVID-19. About the study: The samples span acute and convalescent COVID-19 from the United States, Italy and Spain. PBMCs, B-cell-depleted T cells, or T cells provided the cDNA or gDNA that made up the material.

The table came from immunoSEQ multiplex PCR; TCRdb's copy has only in-frame clones and leaves some out. The table has 250,000 or so clones, less than 90% seen once; the top ten hold about 1.6%. The sample was peripheral blood. The TCR originated in a woman aged 40 to 50 who had recovered from COVID-19.

The CDR3 loop is CASSDSSGGGTDTQYF. CDR3 bases: TGTGCCAGCAGTGACTCATCGGGGGGCGGCACAGATACGCAGTATTTT. The chain has TRBV6-4 and TRBJ2-3; TRBD2 might be the D (7 bases). With 0 bases removed from V and 1 base from J, the gap between germline ends came to 11 bases. Per the germline V gene, CDR1 is MRHNA and CDR2 is SNTAGT. This CDR3 is built from 16 residues.